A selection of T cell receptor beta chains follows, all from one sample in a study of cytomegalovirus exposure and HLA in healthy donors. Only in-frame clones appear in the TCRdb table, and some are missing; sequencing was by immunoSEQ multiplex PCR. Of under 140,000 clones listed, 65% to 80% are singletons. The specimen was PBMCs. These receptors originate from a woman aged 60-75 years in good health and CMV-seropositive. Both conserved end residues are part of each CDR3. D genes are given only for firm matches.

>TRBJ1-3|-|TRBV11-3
TGTGCCAGCAGCACCGGACAGGGAAACACCATATATTTT
CASSTGQGNTIYF
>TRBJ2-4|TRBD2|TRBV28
TGTGCCAGCAGTGCTACTAGCGGGAAGGGGTTCGTCTATCAGTACTTC
CASSATSGKGFVYQYF
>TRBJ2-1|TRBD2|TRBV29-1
TGCAGCGGTCGGACTAGCGGGAGACGCGAGCAGTTCTTC
CSGRTSGRREQFF
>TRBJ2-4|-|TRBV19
TGTGCCAGTACCGAATATAGGGGCGGGACTGGAGCCAAAAACATTCAGTACTTC
CASTEYRGGTGAKNIQYF
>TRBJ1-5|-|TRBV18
TGTGCCAGCTCACCACACAAGAATCAGCCCCAGCATTTT
CASSPHKNQPQHF
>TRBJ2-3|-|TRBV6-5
TGTGCCAGCAGTTACGTTTCCTCCACAGATACGCAGTATTTT
CASSYVSSTDTQYF
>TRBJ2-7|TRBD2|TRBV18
TGTGCCAGCTCCCCGGTGCTAGCGGGCACCTACGAGCAGTACTTC
CASSPVLAGTYEQYF
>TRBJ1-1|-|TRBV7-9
TGTGCCAGCAGCTTCACGACAAGAGGGACTGAAGCTTTCTTT
CASSFTTRGTEAFF
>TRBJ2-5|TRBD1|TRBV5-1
TGCGCCAGCAGTGGGGGACAGGGAGGGGGAGAGACCCAGTACTTC
CASSGGQGGGETQYF
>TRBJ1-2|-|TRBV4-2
TGTGCCAGCAGCCCGGAGGGCAGGGTTGGAGCTAACTATGGCTACACCTTC
CASSPEGRVGANYGYTF
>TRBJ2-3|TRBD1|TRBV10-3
TGTGCCGCCTCAGGGGGCGCCTCAGATACGCAGTATTTT
CAASGGASDTQYF
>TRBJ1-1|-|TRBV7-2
TGTGCCAGCAGCTTAGGGGGCTCCGCTGAAGCTTTCTTT
CASSLGGSAEAFF
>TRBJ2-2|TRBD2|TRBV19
TGTGCCAGTAGTAGGACTAGCGGGAGCATGAACACCGGGGAGCTGTTTTTT
CASSRTSGSMNTGELFF
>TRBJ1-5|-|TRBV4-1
TGCGCCAGCAGCCAAGATGCTTCCTATAGCAATCAGCCCCAGCATTTT
CASSQDASYSNQPQHF
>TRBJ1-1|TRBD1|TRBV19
TGTGCCAGTAGTATAGAGTACAGGGGGCTAGTGGGCACTGAAGCTTTCTTT
CASSIEYRGLVGTEAFF
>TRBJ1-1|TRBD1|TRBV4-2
TGTGCCAGCAGCCAAATCCCGGACAGGGAGGACACTGAAGCTTTCTTT
CASSQIPDREDTEAFF
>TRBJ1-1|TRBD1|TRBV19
TGTGCCAGTAACCCCCGACAGGGGGCCCATGAAGCTTTCTTT
CASNPRQGAHEAFF
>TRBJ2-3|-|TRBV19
TGTGCCAGTAATAAGCGTGGCACAGATACGCAGTATTTT
CASNKRGTDTQYF
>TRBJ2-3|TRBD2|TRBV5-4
TGTGCCAGCAGCTTGGGGGGGTTCGGGGGAGGGGGCACAGATACGCAGTATTTT
CASSLGGFGGGGTDTQYF
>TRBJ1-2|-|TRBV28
TGTGCCAGCAGTTTTGGGCAGAACTATGGCTACACCTTC
CASSFGQNYGYTF
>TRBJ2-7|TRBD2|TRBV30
TGTGCCTGGACTAGCGGCTCCTACGAGCAGTACTTC
CAWTSGSYEQYF
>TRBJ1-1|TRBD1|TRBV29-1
TGCAGCGCCGGACAGGTGAACACTGAAGCTTTCTTT
CSAGQVNTEAFF
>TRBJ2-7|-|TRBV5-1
TGCGCCAGCAGCCTGGACGGGATCTCCTACGAGCAGTACTTC
CASSLDGISYEQYF
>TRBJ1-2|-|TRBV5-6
TGTGCCAGCAGTCGTGACTGGCAGGGTGGCTACACCTTC
CASSRDWQGGYTF
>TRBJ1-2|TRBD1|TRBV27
TGTGCCAGCAGCCGCACACCTAGAGTGGGACAGGGTCTCTCCGGCGGTGGCTACACCTTC
CASSRTPRVGQGLSGGGYTF
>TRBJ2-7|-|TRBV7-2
TGTGCCAGCAGCTTAGGCGCGGGGTCCGAGCAGTACTTC
CASSLGAGSEQYF
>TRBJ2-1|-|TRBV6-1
TGTGCCACACTTGACCTACTTGGGGCCAATGAGCAGTTCTTC
CATLDLLGANEQFF
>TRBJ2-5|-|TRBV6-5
TGTGCCAGCAGTTACAGGGGCCAAGAGACCCAGTACTTC
CASSYRGQETQYF